This T cell receptor beta chain was captured by sequencing in a study of T cell responses to AZD1222 COVID-19 vaccine. Trimming removed 1 base from V and 0 bases from J, with 7 bases in between. The CDR3 is 15 residues long. The germline V gene encodes CDR1 LGHNA and CDR2 YNFKEQ. This clone was seen a single time. Its target is not known. Study-wide findings and caveats: Repertoires were collected only later (after the peak T cell response had occurred). Donors were chiefly white British, with a greater number of females, and clonal diversity was perhaps underestimated.

TCRdb's copy holds only in-frame clones and misses some; the assay was immunoSEQ multiplex PCR. The sample has some 130,000 clones; around nine tenths are singletons. The sequenced sample was peripheral blood, obtained on day 0 of AZD1222 vaccination. This chain joins TRBV4-2 and TRBJ1-5, with D hard to call. The clonotype originates from an adult in good health. The CDR3 sequence is CASSQVSGSNQPQHF. The CDR3 coding sequence is TGTGCCAGCAGCCAAGTTTCTGGTAGCAATCAGCCCCAGCATTTT.